One and the same sample provided the 20 T cell receptor beta chains below, sequenced in a study of regulatory T cells in long-lasting Graves disease. The time point is: newly diagnosed GD, antithyroid drugs for less than 3 months. PBMC-derived RNA was used for the TCR library. iRepertoire HTBI primers and Arm-PCR of CDR3 regions built TCR beta libraries. Via MiXCR, TCRdb re-called the multiplex PCR reads, giving one row per CDR3 protein. Of 400,000 to 500,000 distinct CDR3 sequences in the sample, 16% were seen once. The data were also submitted as part of a second study, on T cells in Graves' hyperthyroidism and ophthalmopathy.

The specimen was peripheral blood mononuclear cells (PBMCs), collected at new diagnosis, from a patient treated with antithyroid drugs. These receptors all come from a young woman with Graves disease.

The rearrangement joins TRBV6-2 or TRBV6-3 to TRBJ2-2; TRBD2 agrees at 10 bases. Germline CDR1 and CDR2: MNHEY and SVGEGT. The ends lost 2 bases at V and 8 bases at J; junction bases unmatched: 8. CDR3 size: 16 residues. CDR3 in DNA: TGTGCCAGCAGTTACCTAGCGGGAGCGGTATTGGGGGAGCTGTTTTTT. Amino acids: CASSYLAGAVLGELFF.

This clonotype was seen at least ten times. The chain has TRBV28 and TRBJ2-2; no definite D call. Looked up from germline, CDR1 is MDHEN and CDR2 is SYDVKM. CDR3 length: 12 amino acids. V was shortened by 3 bases and J by 7 bases, with 6 bases between the two germline ends. The DNA of the CDR3 is TGTGCCAGCAGTTTGTATTTCGGGGAGCTGTTTTTT. Protein product: CASSLYFGELFF. The full variable domain, in which reference TRBV28 and TRBJ2-2 provide the parts outside the CDR3, is DVKVTQSSRYLVKRTGEKVFLECVQDMDHENMFWYRQDPGLGLRLIYFSYDVKMKEKGDIPEGYSVSREKKERFSLILESASTNQTSMYLCASSLYFGELFFGEGSRLTVL.

The genes are TRBV15 and TRBJ1-5, with D maybe TRBD1 (6 bases). CDR3 size: 16 residues. Trimming took off 0 bases at V and 0 bases at J, with 9 bases between the two ends. Germline CDR1 and CDR2: LNHNV and YYDKDF (reference sequence). The CDR3 bases are TGTGCCACCAGCAGAGATCCACAGGGTAGCAATCAGCCCCAGCATTTT. Its protein product is CATSRDPQGSNQPQHF.

This clonotype has a handful of counts. The rearrangement uses TRBV25-1 and TRBJ2-1; perhaps TRBD2 as D (5 bases). V was trimmed by 1 base and J by 5 bases, leaving 9 bases between them. Germline lookup yields CDR1 MGHDK and CDR2 SYGVNS. The CDR3 has 14 amino acids. The CDR3: CASSEWESNNEQFF. CDR3 coding DNA: TGTGCCAGCAGTGAATGGGAGTCGAACAATGAGCAGTTCTTC.

In its sample, this clonotype was seen a few times. This chain connects TRBV12-3 or TRBV12-4 to TRBJ2-7; no clear D gene. The CDR3 totals 16 residues. Trimming pared 4 bases from V and 3 bases from J, leaving 19 bases between. CDR3 DNA sequence: TGTGCCAGCAGTTCAATCCAGCCCATGGGAATCTACGAGCAGTACTTC. This gives the protein CASSSIQPMGIYEQYF.

This clonotype was counted between two and nine times. The rearrangement links TRBV14 to TRBJ2-1; D uncertain. Germline values: CDR1 SGHDN, CDR2 FVKESK. This CDR3 has 11 residues. V lost 1 base and J lost 14, with 9 bases in between. CDR3 nucleotides: TGTGCCAGCAGCCAAGGACCTGGGGAGTTCTTC. As protein: CASSQGPGEFF.

This clonotype was seen at least ten times. V and J are TRBV28 and TRBJ2-1; D might be TRBD1 (6 bases). The CDR3 length is 15 residues. The V gene lost 5 bases and the J gene lost 5 bases, with 16 bases spanning the gap. The germline gives CDR1 MDHEN, CDR2 SYDVKM. CDR3 DNA: TGTGCCAGCAGTACCACAGGGAGAACGCACAATGAGCAGTTCTTC. Protein sequence: CASSTTGRTHNEQFF.

The sample holds a few counts of this clonotype. The chain has TRBV7-2 and TRBJ2-1; 11 bases are a match to TRBD2. CDR1 and CDR2 from the germline V gene are SGHTA and FQGNSA. The V and J ends lost 5 bases and 4 bases, in that order; junction bases with no gene match: 4. The CDR3 runs to 15 residues. The CDR3 loop reads CASSQGTSGYNEQFF. For the CDR3, the DNA is TGTGCCAGCAGCCAGGGGACTAGCGGATACAATGAGCAGTTCTTC.

The chain has TRBV27 and TRBJ2-7; 14 bases match TRBD2. The CDR3 spans 16 residues. The trim removed 2 bases at V and 4 bases at J, leaving 4 bases unmatched. CDR1 and CDR2 (germline): MNHEY, SMNVEV (reference sequence). CDR3 sequence reads: CASSLDWTSGRYEQYF. The CDR3 DNA sequence: TGTGCCAGCAGTTTAGATTGGACTAGCGGGAGGTACGAGCAGTACTTC.

Remarks on this clonotype: An end of the junction does not agree with germline; a read error may underlie this. V is TRBV6-1 and J is TRBJ1-1; TRBD1 matches at 8 bases. The CDR3 has 15 amino acids. Germline V lookup: CDR1 MNHNS, CDR2 SASEGT. CDR3 bases: TGTGTCAGCAGCATCGGACAGGGAGGAGGTACTGAAGCTTTCTTT. This codes for CVSSIGQGGGTEAFF.

This clonotype was recorded a few times. J is TRBJ2-1 and V is TRBV4-1; TRBD2 matches 16 bases. The CDR3 has 18 amino acids. Germline assignment: CDR1 MGHRA and CDR2 YSYEKL. V shed 1 base and J 4 bases; nucleotides not matched to a gene: 4. Written as DNA, the CDR3 is TGCGCCAGCAGCCAAGTTGGGACTAGCGGGAGGGGATACAATGAGCAGTTCTTC. Residues: CASSQVGTSGRGYNEQFF.

Comment on this clonotype: It may be a read error: a sequence one base away is much more abundant. The chain combines TRBV7-3 with TRBJ2-1; 8 nucleotides line up with TRBD2. The CDR3 is 16 amino acids. CDR1 is SGHTA and CDR2 is FQGTGA in the germline V gene. The CDR3 coding sequence is TGTGCCAGCAGCTTAATGGGCCGGGGGGGGCACAATGATCAGTTCTTC. It is translated as CASSLMGRGGHNDQFF.

This clonotype has at least ten counts. The V and J genes are TRBV24-1 and TRBJ2-7; D not resolved. Germline V lookup: CDR1 KGHDR, CDR2 SFDVKD. V was shortened by 7 bases and J by 4 bases, with 22 bases between the two germline ends. This CDR3 region has 16 residues. The CDR3 DNA is TGTGCCACCAGAACCCTTACCGGGCCGCCAGCTTACGAGCAGTACTTC. Translating it yields CATRTLTGPPAYEQYF.

The chain joins TRBV29-1 to TRBJ1-2, with 9 nucleotides matching TRBD1. The CDR3 has 13 amino acids. The germline V gene has CDR1 SQVTM and CDR2 ANQGSEA. Trimming took 8 bases from V and 3 from J; bases not matched to a gene: 7. CDR3 residues: CSTWTGVYYGYTF. CDR3 in DNA: TGCAGCACCTGGACAGGGGTCTACTATGGCTACACCTTC.

J is TRBJ2-1 and V is TRBV13; TRBD1 aligns across 9 bases. This CDR3 is built from 14 residues. With 5 bases clipped from V and 8 bases from J, the junction kept 7 bases outside the gene matches. The germline V gene encodes CDR1 PRHDT and CDR2 FYEKMQ (reference sequence). The CDR3 nucleotides read TGTGCCAGCAGCGTATACCGGGACAGGGATGAGCAGTTCTTC. Its translation is CASSVYRDRDEQFF.

There are many counts of this clonotype. The chain combines TRBV28 with TRBJ2-3, with 12 bases aligning to TRBD2. The CDR3 sequence is 19 residues long. V lost 3 bases to trimming and J lost 0 bases; unmatched junction nucleotides: 10. Germline V gives CDR1 MDHEN, CDR2 SYDVKM. CDR3 protein: CASSFHHGTSGSSTDTQYF. In DNA form, the CDR3 reads TGTGCCAGCAGTTTCCACCACGGGACTAGCGGGTCTAGCACAGATACGCAGTATTTT.

This clonotype was recorded at least ten times. This sequence joins TRBV5-1 and TRBJ2-3; 7 bases agree with TRBD2. The CDR3 has 15 amino acids. The V segment lost 5 bases and the J segment 4 bases; nucleotides outside the gene matches: 10. Per germline, CDR1 SGHRS and CDR2 YFSETQ. CDR3 bases: TGCGCCAGCAGAGCTACTAGCGCCGGAGCAGATACGCAGTATTTT. As protein: CASRATSAGADTQYF.

This clonotype has only a few counts. V usage is TRBV29-1 and J usage is TRBJ2-1, with D hard to call. The CDR3 runs to 11 residues. CDR1 is SQVTM, CDR2 ANQGSEA, per germline. Trimming took off 4 bases at V and 5 bases at J, with 6 bases between the two ends. CDR3 residues: CSVGDNNEQFF. The CDR3 DNA reads TGCAGCGTTGGCGACAACAATGAGCAGTTCTTC.

Comments on this clonotype: A read error is possible here, since a much larger clone lies one base away. Lacking the conserved final phenylalanine or tryptophan, this CDR3 likely reflects a read error. This chain uses TRBV19 with TRBJ1-1; D is unresolved. This CDR3 comprises 16 residues. Looked up from germline, CDR1 is LNHDA and CDR2 is SQIVND (reference sequence). Trimming took off 6 bases at V and 1 base at J, with 18 bases between the two ends. The CDR3, as DNA: TGTGCCAGTAGATTCGGACCCGCCCGAGGGAACACTGAAGCTTTCTCT. Encoded protein: CASRFGPARGNTEAFS.

This chain connects TRBV9 to TRBJ2-1, with 11 positions matching TRBD2. The CDR3 length is 16 residues. J gave up 4 bases and V 3 bases, and 6 bases lay outside the gene matches. The germline V gene has CDR1 SGDLS and CDR2 YYNGEE. CDR3 amino acids: CASSEDGTSGYNEQFF. The CDR3 coding sequence is TGTGCCAGCAGCGAGGACGGGACTAGCGGTTACAATGAGCAGTTCTTC.